This TCR beta chain was recovered during a study of cytotoxic CD8 clonotypes in ibrutinib-treated CLL. Whole-study results and caveats: Public clonotypes proved infrequent, and on treatment they shrank or remained steady. Clonality increased at ibrutinib response, then returned toward baseline at progression. Samples from sustained-remission and progressing patients were taken at different times.

The CDR3 consists of 15 residues. Trimming left V 5 bases short and J 2 bases short, with 14 bases between. Germline V gene data show CDR1 as SGHAT and CDR2 as FQNNGV. TCRdb's copy holds only in-frame clones and misses some; the assay was immunoSEQ multiplex PCR. The table includes under 300,000 clones, less than 75% detected once. Roughly 2.2 micrograms of genomic DNA from cryopreserved PBMCs went into TCR beta libraries. As regards this clone: The antigen is undetermined.

This specimen was PBMCs, taken after 24 months of ibrutinib treatment. The sequence was collected from a human donor with chronic lymphocytic leukemia. J is TRBJ2-3 and V is TRBV11-2, with D maybe TRBD2 (5 bases). The CDR3 coding sequence is TGTGCCAGCAGCATCACCCTAGCCACCACAGATACGCAGTATTTT. This encodes CASSITLATTDTQYF. Variable domain in full (rest from reference TRBV11-2 and TRBJ2-3): EAGVAQSPRYKIIEKRQSVAFWCNPISGHATLYWYQQILGQGPKLLIQFQNNGVVDDSQLPKDRFSAERLKGVDSTLKIQPAKLEDSAVYLCASSITLATTDTQYFGPGTRLTVL.